Sequencing of this T cell receptor (beta chain) was carried out in a study of T cell repertoires in cytomegalovirus infection. Overall study context: Matching HLA type and CMV infection were both indicated by public TCR beta signatures. Study-wide results and limits: Public TCR beta family frequency separated CMV-and-HLA carriers, including in an independent cohort.

One entry per CDR3 protein results from TCRdb running MiXCR on the reads. The repertoire includes fewer than 550,000 distinct CDR3 sequences, roughly 30% of them detected once, and roughly 15% sits in the top ten. This clonotype was seen only once. Its specificity is not known. This receptor was identified in a human donor in good health (CMV status not recorded). Some clones in this sample may be carry-over from other donors' samples. Sequences were obtained from PBMCs.

This chain's CDR3 is CASSPQGRDSYNEQFF. In DNA, the CDR3 is TGTGCCAGCAGCCCCCAGGGGAGGGACTCCTACAATGAGCAGTTCTTC. This chain links TRBV7-8 with TRBJ2-1, with D possibly matching TRBD2 (7 bases). CDR1 and CDR2 from the germline V gene are SGHVS and FQNEAQ. V lost 5 bases to trimming and J lost 0 bases, with 14 bases between them. This CDR3 is 16 amino acids long.